This T cell receptor beta chain was sequenced for a study of T cell responses to AZD1222 COVID-19 vaccine. Trimming left V 4 bases short and J 5 bases short, with 14 bases between. The CDR3 spans 14 residues. CDR1 is SEHNR, CDR2 FQNEAQ, per germline (reference sequence). TCRdb's copy holds only in-frame clones and misses some; the assay was immunoSEQ multiplex PCR. The table records about 120,000 clones, roughly 90% of them present only once. This receptor was obtained from an adult in good health. Sequenced here: peripheral blood, sampled on day 0 of AZD1222 vaccination. The chain links TRBV7-9 to TRBJ1-1; no definite D call. The CDR3 DNA follows: TGTGCCAGCAGCTCCCCGCGAGGTCCTACTGAAGCTTTCTTT. Amino acids: CASSSPRGPTEAFF.